Listed below are T cell receptor beta chains from one sample, sequenced in a study of T cells in Graves' hyperthyroidism and ophthalmopathy. TCRdb called the multiplex PCR reads again in MiXCR, with one record for every CDR3 protein. This table has fewer than 900,000 distinct CDR3 sequences, about a sixth appearing once. The sequencing sample was made of blood. These receptors were collected from a man between 18 and 29 years old with Graves' hyperthyroidism. Both conserved end residues are part of each CDR3. Each record gives: J gene, V gene, clone size, D gene, CDR3 DNA, CDR3 protein. A D gene is named only where the DNA matches it firmly. Clone sizes are given selectively: once, few, many, or a class where the clone is expanded.

>TRBJ1-1|TRBV27|few|NA
TGTGCCAGCCACCCAGACCCGGGCTCGAGAGAGGCTTTCTTT
CASHPDPGSREAFF
>TRBJ2-1|TRBV9|few|NA
TGTGCCAGCAGCGTCAGGGGTCCCGACAATGAGCAGTTCTTC
CASSVRGPDNEQFF
>TRBJ1-4|TRBV20-1|few|TRBD1
TGCAGTGCTCTTGACAGGGGGCGTGAAAAACTGTTTTTT
CSALDRGREKLFF
>TRBJ2-1|TRBV6-1|many|NA
TGTGCCAGCAGTAAGACTATTGGGACTTCCTTTGTTGAGCAGTTCTTC
CASSKTIGTSFVEQFF
>TRBJ1-2|TRBV27|many|NA
TGTGCCAGCGTTCAGTTAGGTTCCGGGGAAGGCTACACCTTC
CASVQLGSGEGYTF
>TRBJ2-5|TRBV15|few|NA
TGTGCCACCAGGGCGGATAGCCAAGAGACCCAGTACTTC
CATRADSQETQYF
>TRBJ2-1|TRBV5-1|NA|TRBD2
TGCGCCAGCAGCCCCGGACTAGCGGGCAATTACAATGAGCAGTTCTTC
CASSPGLAGNYNEQFF
>TRBJ2-7|TRBV4-2|few|NA
TGTGCCAGCAGCCAGGGAGGCTGGGGGGCGATGTTCGGGCGGGGGAATGACTACGAGCAGTACTTC
CASSQGGWGAMFGRGNDYEQYF
>TRBJ1-3|TRBV18|NA|NA
TGTGCCAGCTCACCACCGGCCTCAGCGGATTACTCTGGAAACACCATATATTTT
CASSPPASADYSGNTIYF
>TRBJ1-1|TRBV4-2|many|NA
TGTGCCAGCAGCCAAGACGGCAATAAGAACACTGAAGCTTTCTTT
CASSQDGNKNTEAFF
>TRBJ2-2|TRBV24-1|NA|NA
TGTGCCACCAGTTCGGGTTTTCGGACTAACACCGGGGAGCTGTTTTTT
CATSSGFRTNTGELFF
>TRBJ2-7|TRBV6-1|few|TRBD1
TGTGCCAGCAGTGACCACGGCTACTCCGGGACAGGGGAGATCGAGCAGTACTTC
CASSDHGYSGTGEIEQYF
>TRBJ1-1|TRBV28|many|TRBD1
TGTGCCAGCAGTCCCACCGACAGGGGGCTTATGAACACTGAAGCTTTCTTT
CASSPTDRGLMNTEAFF
>TRBJ1-2|TRBV7-9|NA|TRBD1
TGTGCCAGCAGCTTAGAAAAAGACAGGGGGCGAGGTGGCTACACCTTC
CASSLEKDRGRGGYTF